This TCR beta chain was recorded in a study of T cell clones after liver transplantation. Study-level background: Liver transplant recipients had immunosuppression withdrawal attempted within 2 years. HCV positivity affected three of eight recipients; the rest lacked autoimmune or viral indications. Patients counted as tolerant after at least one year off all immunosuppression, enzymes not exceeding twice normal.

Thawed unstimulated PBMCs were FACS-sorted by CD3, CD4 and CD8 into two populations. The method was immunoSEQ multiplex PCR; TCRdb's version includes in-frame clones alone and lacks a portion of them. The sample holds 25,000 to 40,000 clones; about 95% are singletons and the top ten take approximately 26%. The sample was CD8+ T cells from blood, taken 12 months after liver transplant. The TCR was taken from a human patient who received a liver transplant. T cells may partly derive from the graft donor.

This chain's CDR3 is CAPGPSGLGDEQFF. The CDR3 DNA is TGTGCCCCGGGGCCTAGCGGGCTTGGGGATGAGCAGTTCTTC. The V call is TRBV7-9, the J call TRBJ2-1; 8 bases are shared with TRBD2. Trimming took 11 bases from V and 8 from J; bases not matched to a gene: 14. This CDR3 contains 14 residues. Germline loops: CDR1 SEHNR, CDR2 FQNEAQ (reference sequence).